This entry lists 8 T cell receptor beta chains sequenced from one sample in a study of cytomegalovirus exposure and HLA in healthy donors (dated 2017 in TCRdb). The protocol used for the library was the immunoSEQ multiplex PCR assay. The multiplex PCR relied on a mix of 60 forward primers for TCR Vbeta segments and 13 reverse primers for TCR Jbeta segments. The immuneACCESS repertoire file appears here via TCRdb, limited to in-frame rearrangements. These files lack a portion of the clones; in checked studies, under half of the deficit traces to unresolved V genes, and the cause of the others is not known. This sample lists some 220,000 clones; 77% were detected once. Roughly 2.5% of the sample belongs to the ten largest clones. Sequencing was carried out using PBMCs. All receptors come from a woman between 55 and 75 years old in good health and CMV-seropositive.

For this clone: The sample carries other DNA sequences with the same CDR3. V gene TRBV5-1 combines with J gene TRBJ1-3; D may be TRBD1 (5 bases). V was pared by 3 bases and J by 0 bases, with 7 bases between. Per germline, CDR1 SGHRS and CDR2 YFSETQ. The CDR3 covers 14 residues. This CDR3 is CASSSTVSGNTIYF. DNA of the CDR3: TGCGCCAGCAGCTCGACAGTCTCTGGAAACACCATATATTTT.

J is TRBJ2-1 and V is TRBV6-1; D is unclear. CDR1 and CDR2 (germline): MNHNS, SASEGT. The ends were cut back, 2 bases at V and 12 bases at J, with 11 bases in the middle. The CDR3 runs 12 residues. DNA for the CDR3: TGTGCCAGCAGTGAAAGCCTAACCGGGCAGTTCTTC. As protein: CASSESLTGQFF.

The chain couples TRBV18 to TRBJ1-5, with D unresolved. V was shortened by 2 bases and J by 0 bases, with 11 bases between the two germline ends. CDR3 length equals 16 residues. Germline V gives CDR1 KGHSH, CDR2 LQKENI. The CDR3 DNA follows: TGTGCCAGCTCACCAGAGACACCCGATAGCAATCAGCCCCAGCATTTT. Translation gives CASSPETPDSNQPQHF.

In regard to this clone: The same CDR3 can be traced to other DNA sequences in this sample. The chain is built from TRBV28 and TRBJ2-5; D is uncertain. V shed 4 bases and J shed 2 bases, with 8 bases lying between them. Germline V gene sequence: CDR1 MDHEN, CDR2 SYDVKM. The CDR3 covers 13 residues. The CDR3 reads CASSSGQQETQYF. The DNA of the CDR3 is TGTGCCAGCAGTTCAGGCCAACAAGAGACCCAGTACTTC.

Here the CDR3 reads CASSAPGGNQPQHF. In DNA form, the CDR3 reads TGTGCCAGCAGCGCACCGGGCGGGAATCAGCCCCAGCATTTT. V is TRBV7-2 and J is TRBJ1-5; D not certain. CDR3 length equals 14 residues. V was clipped by 5 bases and J by 4 bases, with 12 bases between them. Germline CDR1 SGHTA, CDR2 FQGNSA.

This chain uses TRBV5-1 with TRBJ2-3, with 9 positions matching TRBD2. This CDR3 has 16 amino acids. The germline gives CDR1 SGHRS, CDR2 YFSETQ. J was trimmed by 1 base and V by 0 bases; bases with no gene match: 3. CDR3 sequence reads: CASSLGLAAGTDTQYF. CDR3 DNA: TGCGCCAGCAGCTTGGGACTAGCGGCGGGCACAGATACGCAGTATTTT. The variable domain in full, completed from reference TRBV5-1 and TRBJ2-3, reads KAGVTQTPRYLIKTRGQQVTLSCSPISGHRSVSWYQQTPGQGLQFLFEYFSETQRNKGNFPGRFSGRQFSNSRSEMNVSTLELGDSALYLCASSLGLAAGTDTQYFGPGTRLTVL.

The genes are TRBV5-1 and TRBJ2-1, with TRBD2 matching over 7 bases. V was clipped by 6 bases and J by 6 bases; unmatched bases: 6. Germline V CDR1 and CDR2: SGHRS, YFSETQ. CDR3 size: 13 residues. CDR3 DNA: TGCGCCAGCACTTGGGAGGGCCGCAATGAGCAGTTCTTC. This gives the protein CASTWEGRNEQFF.

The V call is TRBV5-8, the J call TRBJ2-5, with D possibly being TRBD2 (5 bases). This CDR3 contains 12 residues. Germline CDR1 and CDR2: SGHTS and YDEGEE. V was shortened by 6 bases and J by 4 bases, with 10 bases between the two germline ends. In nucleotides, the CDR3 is TGTGCCAGCATCGACCGGGGAGAGACCCAGTACTTC. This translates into CASIDRGETQYF.